This T cell receptor (beta chain) was recorded in a study of blood T cell repertoires in COVID-19. Study-level information: The United States, Italy and Spain provided the acute and convalescent COVID-19 samples.

Recruits, aged about 18 to 100 years, lived in 20 to 30 US areas. Assignments of participants to cohorts depended upon their own reported clinical history. Methods used by the authors: Nucleated cell number was recorded as an estimate derived from reference gene primer amplification. Method: immunoSEQ multiplex PCR; TCRdb's copy keeps in-frame clones and lacks some. V, J and clone size are those of that table, while D and trimming were read from the DNA. Seen here are roughly 300,000 clones, roughly 87% observed once, and the top ten hold over 0.8%. The material sequenced was PBMCs or T cells enriched from blood (not recorded which). This TCR came from a young woman who had recovered from COVID-19.

This CDR3 is CASSANHAIEQYF. The CDR3 region has the DNA TGTGCCAGCAGTGCCAATCATGCGATCGAGCAGTACTTC. The rearrangement uses TRBV25-1 and TRBJ2-7; D is uncertain. The CDR3 contains 13 residues. Trimming stripped 4 bases from V and 6 bases from J, with 13 bases between. The V gene's germline CDR1 is MGHDK and CDR2 SYGVNS.